This T cell receptor (beta chain) appears in the sequencing data of a study of control samples from healthy donors and cancer patients. Only in-frame clones appear in the TCRdb table, and some are missing; sequencing was by immunoSEQ multiplex PCR. The sample holds under 90,000 clones, 85% to 95% seen once. The clonotype originates from a woman aged 55-70 years in good health. Sequencing was done on a sample of blood.

CDR3 region: CASNRAETSYEQYF. Here the CDR3 DNA reads TGTGCCAGCAATAGGGCGGAGACCTCCTACGAGCAGTACTTC. The chain recombines TRBV2 with TRBJ2-7; D is ambiguous. The CDR3 totals 14 residues. V was cut by 7 bases and J by 0 bases, with 13 bases left in between. The germline V gene encodes CDR1 SNHLY and CDR2 FYNNEI.